The T cell receptor beta chain described here comes from a study of vaccination and CD4 T cells after COVID-19. At the level of the study: Convalescent patients were SARS-CoV-2 positive by nasal swab PCR; several mild, one severe.

Oncomine TCR Beta short-read sequencing was applied to DNA from cultured CD4+ T cells. Via MiXCR, TCRdb re-called the PCR reads, giving one row per CDR3 protein. The table lists around 20,000 distinct CDR3 sequences, roughly two fifths of them singletons, with approximately 15% in the top ten. This sample's treatment: roughly nine-day PBMC culture with coronavirus spike peptide pools or control peptides (ViraFEST assay). This CDR3 has 14 amino acids. The germline V gene has CDR1 MNHNS and CDR2 SASEGT. Trimming removed 2 bases at V and 3 bases at J, with 7 bases between. For this clonotype: No antigen is known for it.

This TCR was recovered from a human donor who had recovered from COVID-19. This sequence joins TRBV6-1 and TRBJ2-2, with D unresolved. Sequences were obtained from CD4+ T cells from blood, cultured in vitro. Here the CDR3 reads CASSEPGHTGELFF. The CDR3 DNA reads as TGTGCCAGCAGTGAACCCGGACACACCGGGGAGCTGTTTTTT.